Presented here are 24 T cell receptor beta chains from one specimen sequenced in a study of cytotoxic CD8 clonotypes in ibrutinib-treated CLL. Measured with immunoSEQ multiplex PCR; TCRdb has only the in-frame clones, and not every one. Of some 17,000 clones detected, around two thirds appear once; the ten largest clones hold 25%. Material: PBMCs, obtained after 12 months of ibrutinib treatment. The receptors stem from a human donor with chronic lymphocytic leukemia.

The chain has TRBV15 and TRBJ1-5; D is undetermined. Per germline, CDR1 LNHNV and CDR2 YYDKDF (reference sequence). The CDR3 spans 12 residues. The germline V and J ends were trimmed by 0 bases and 4 bases, with 1 base remaining between them. For the CDR3, the DNA is TGTGCCACCAGCAGAGATAATCAGCCCCAGCATTTT. Translating gives CATSRDNQPQHF.

This clone was detected only a few times. The chain uses TRBV6-6 and TRBJ1-2; D not certain. This CDR3 region has 15 residues. Trimming left V 4 bases short and J 0 bases short, with 12 bases between. CDR1 and CDR2 (germline): MNHNY, SVGAGI (reference sequence). The CDR3: CASSSRTDTNYGYTF. CDR3 bases: TGTGCCAGCAGTTCCAGGACCGATACTAACTATGGCTACACCTTC.

The chain is built from TRBV6-6 and TRBJ2-7, with a possible D match to TRBD1 (5 bases). CDR1 is MNHNY, CDR2 SVGAGI, per germline (reference sequence). There are 16 residues in the CDR3. Trimming took off 0 bases at V and 2 bases at J, with 14 bases between the two ends. CDR3 nucleotide sequence: TGTGCCAGCAGTTACTCGTTCCCGACAGCCCCCTACGAGCAGTACTTC. This sequence encodes CASSYSFPTAPYEQYF.

The chain has TRBV28 and TRBJ2-7, with D unresolved. CDR3 length: 10 residues. Trimming removed 5 bases from V and 5 bases from J, with 4 bases in between. Germline V lookup: CDR1 MDHEN, CDR2 SYDVKM. Written as DNA, the CDR3 is TGTGCCAGCAGTAGGCACGAGCAGTACTTC. This sequence encodes CASSRHEQYF.

The chain combines TRBV30 with TRBJ2-2, with 7 nucleotides matching TRBD1. Unmatched junction bases numbered 8, after V lost 8 bases and J lost 2 bases. This CDR3 comprises 14 residues. Looked up from germline, CDR1 is GTSNPN and CDR2 is SVGIG (reference sequence). The CDR3 protein is CAGLGTDNTGELFF. The CDR3 DNA sequence: TGTGCCGGCTTAGGGACAGACAACACCGGGGAGCTGTTTTTT.

The rearrangement links TRBV29-1 to TRBJ2-2; 14 positions agree with TRBD2. The CDR3 sequence is 14 residues long. CDR1 and CDR2 from the germline V gene are SQVTM and ANQGSEA. The CDR3 DNA sequence: TGCGGGACTAGCGGGAGTACGAACACCGGGGAGCTGTTTTTT. Translated, it gives CGTSGSTNTGELFF.

In this sample, this clone turned up once. The chain combines TRBV29-1 with TRBJ2-1; a possible D gene is TRBD2 (5 bases). The germline V gene has CDR1 SQVTM and CDR2 ANQGSEA. V was pared by 4 bases and J by 4 bases, with 8 bases between. This CDR3 has 12 amino acids. CDR3 amino acids: CSVVQRYNEQFF. CDR3 bases: TGCAGCGTTGTTCAGCGGTACAATGAGCAGTTCTTC.

The rearrangement uses TRBV5-6 and TRBJ2-3; 7 nucleotides align to TRBD1. The CDR3 extends over 19 amino acids. J lost 0 bases, V lost 0 bases, and 13 bases had no gene match. Germline CDR1 reads SGHDT; CDR2 reads YYEEEE. CDR3 sequence reads: CASSLEGAVTSTSTDTQYF. The CDR3 bases are TGTGCCAGCAGCTTGGAGGGGGCAGTTACATCTACTAGCACAGATACGCAGTATTTT.

The rearrangement links TRBV4-1 to TRBJ2-5; tentatively, D is TRBD1 (5 bases). Deletions cut 5 bases from V and 2 bases from J, with 12 bases between. This CDR3 comprises 14 residues. Germline V lookup: CDR1 MGHRA, CDR2 YSYEKL. CDR3 DNA: TGCGCCAGCAGCTTCCAGACAGTTCAAGAGACCCAGTACTTC. Translation gives CASSFQTVQETQYF.

V gene TRBV19 combines with J gene TRBJ2-5; 8 bases map to TRBD1. The CDR3 consists of 14 residues. Trimming at V came to 3 bases and at J to 4 bases, leaving 4 bases not matched to a gene. CDR1 and CDR2 (germline): LNHDA, SQIVND (reference sequence). CDR3 loop: CASSILDRGETQYF. CDR3 nucleotide sequence: TGTGCCAGTAGTATCCTAGACAGGGGAGAGACCCAGTACTTC. Full variable domain (remainder filled in from reference TRBV19 and TRBJ2-5): DGGITQSPKYLFRKEGQNVTLSCEQNLNHDAMYWYRQDPGQGLRLIYYSQIVNDFQKGDIAEGYSVSREKKESFPLTVTSAQKNPTAFYLCASSILDRGETQYFGPGTRLLVL.

In this sample, this clone turned up a few times. The chain employs TRBV4-2 and TRBJ2-7; unclear D gene. The V end was cut by 8 bases, the J end by 0 bases, with 8 bases between. CDR3 length equals 12 residues. CDR1 LGHNA and CDR2 YNFKEQ come from the germline V gene. Written as DNA, the CDR3 is TGTGCCAGCTCGGCTAACTCCTACGAGCAGTACTTC. Translated: CASSANSYEQYF.

This clone was seen just once. The chain recombines TRBV7-9 with TRBJ2-3; D gene unclear. V was trimmed by 5 bases and J by 4 bases, leaving 4 bases between them. CDR3 size: 11 residues. Looked up from germline, CDR1 is SEHNR and CDR2 is FQNEAQ (reference sequence). CDR3: CASSASDTQYF. CDR3 nucleotide sequence: TGTGCCAGCAGCGCATCAGATACGCAGTATTTT.

The count of this clone is one. The gene calls are TRBV2 and TRBJ1-1; 9 bases map to TRBD1. Germline CDR1 and CDR2: SNHLY and FYNNEI. There are 14 residues in the CDR3. Trimming took 5 bases from V and 4 from J; bases not matched to a gene: 5. The CDR3 loop is CASSTGGWGTEAFF. The CDR3 bases are TGTGCCAGCAGTACAGGGGGCTGGGGCACTGAAGCTTTCTTT.

Only one count was recorded for this clone. An end of the junction differs from the germline gene, which may be a read error. This chain uses TRBV7-2 with TRBJ2-1; 11 bases fit TRBD2. The germline V gene has CDR1 SGHTA and CDR2 FQGNSA. This CDR3 has 15 amino acids. As DNA, the CDR3 is TGTGCCGGCAGCCGCCTAGCGGGAGGTGGTAATGAGCAGTTCTTC. This gives the protein CAGSRLAGGGNEQFF.

The chain uses TRBV9 and TRBJ2-1; 7 bases map to TRBD1. V was pared by 4 bases and J by 7 bases, with 11 bases of the junction left unmatched. Germline CDR1 and CDR2: SGDLS and YYNGEE. CDR3 size: 15 residues. The CDR3 DNA follows: TGTGCCAGCAGCCCTCTTGGGACAGCCGGAAATGAGCAGTTCTTC. Its translation is CASSPLGTAGNEQFF.

The V gene is TRBV19, the J gene TRBJ1-5; 10 nucleotides agree with TRBD1. The junction had 0 bases not matched to a gene; V was cut back by 5 bases and J by 2 bases. Germline V gene data show CDR1 as LNHDA and CDR2 as SQIVND (reference sequence). CDR3 length equals 14 residues. Written as DNA, the CDR3 is TGTGCCAGTAGTGGGACAGGGGGCAATCAGCCCCAGCATTTT. Encoded protein: CASSGTGGNQPQHF.

The chain links TRBV25-1 to TRBJ1-4, with unresolved D. The CDR3 runs 17 residues. The germline V gene encodes CDR1 MGHDK and CDR2 SYGVNS. V was cut by 3 bases and J by 5 bases, with 19 bases left in between. CDR3 sequence (DNA): TGTGCCAGCAGTGATAGCAATCGAGGCTACAGAAATGAAAAACTGTTTTTT. Translated: CASSDSNRGYRNEKLFF. The full variable domain, completed using reference TRBV25-1 and TRBJ1-4, is EADIYQTPRYLVIGTGKKITLECSQTMGHDKMYWYQQDPGMELHLIHYSYGVNSTEKGDLSSESTVSRIRTEHFPLTLESARPSHTSQYLCASSDSNRGYRNEKLFFGSGTQLSVL.

This clone appeared a few times. The V and J genes are TRBV5-4 and TRBJ2-6; 11 bases align to TRBD1. The CDR3 spans 18 residues. After removal of 4 bases from V and 1 base from J, the junction contained 7 bases not matched to a gene. Germline CDR1 reads SGHNT; CDR2 reads YYREEE (reference sequence). CDR3 DNA: TGTGCCAGCAGCATGGACAGGGGGCTGTTTTCTGGGGCCAACGTCCTGACTTTC. Amino acids: CASSMDRGLFSGANVLTF.

Details on this clone: The missing conserved phenylalanine or tryptophan at the end of this CDR3 makes a read error likely. It is unclear where the CDR3 begins or ends on the DNA, so no DNA is shown, and the CDR3 is as TCRdb lists it. This sequence joins TRBV28 and TRBJ2-3; the listed D gene, TRBD2, was not tested against the DNA. Germline CDR1 MDHEN, CDR2 SYDVKM. The length of the CDR3 is 13 amino acids, counting both ends. The chain's CDR3 is CASSSTGVRLVFS.

V gene TRBV28 combines with J gene TRBJ2-1; TRBD1 or TRBD2 may be the D gene (5 bases each). Deletions cut 8 bases from V and 0 bases from J, with 23 bases between. The length of the CDR3 is 18 residues. CDR1 MDHEN and CDR2 SYDVKM come from the germline V gene. CDR3 in DNA: TGTGCCAGCCAGACGCAAAGGTTGTGGGGGAGCTCCTACAATGAGCAGTTCTTC. Translating gives CASQTQRLWGSSYNEQFF.

V and J are TRBV7-2 and TRBJ2-7, with no clear D. This CDR3 contains 12 residues. The V gene's germline CDR1 is SGHTA and CDR2 FQGNSA. Trimming removed 4 bases from V and 3 bases from J, with 7 bases in between. CDR3 DNA: TGTGCCAGCAGCTCGACTGTCTACGAGCAGTACTTC. It translates to CASSSTVYEQYF.

V usage is TRBV19 and J usage is TRBJ2-7, with D tentatively TRBD1 (6 bases). Trimming left V 8 bases short and J 4 bases short, with 18 bases between. This CDR3 spans 14 amino acids. CDR1 and CDR2 from the germline V gene are LNHDA and SQIVND (reference sequence). The CDR3 here is CASSTMGAQYEQYF. The DNA for the CDR3 is TGTGCCAGTTCTACGATGGGGGCCCAATACGAGCAGTACTTC.

The chain combines TRBV5-1 with TRBJ2-1; TRBD2 matches at 8 bases. V lost 4 bases, J lost 8 bases, and 11 bases stayed unmatched. Germline V CDR1 and CDR2: SGHRS, YFSETQ. The CDR3 is 15 residues long. The CDR3 here is CASSLWGLGPDEQFF. The CDR3 coding sequence is TGCGCCAGCAGCCTCTGGGGACTAGGTCCGGATGAGCAGTTCTTC.

This chain connects TRBV30 to TRBJ2-7; possibly TRBD2 for D (6 bases). The V gene lost 0 bases and the J gene lost 8 bases, with 29 bases spanning the gap. The CDR3 spans 18 residues. The germline CDR1 and CDR2 sequences are GTSNPN and SVGIG (reference sequence). The CDR3, as DNA: TGTGCCTGGAGTGTAGGAGGAGGGCAGCTTGTGCCTGAGTGGAAGCAGTACTTC. This codes for CAWSVGGGQLVPEWKQYF.